One and the same sample provided the 15 T cell receptor beta chains below, sequenced in a study of cytomegalovirus exposure and HLA in healthy donors. In the PCR, 60 Vbeta and 13 Jbeta primers were used. Only in-frame clones appear in the TCRdb table, and some are missing; sequencing was by immunoSEQ multiplex PCR. Among about 190,000 clones listed, roughly 81% were seen once. Sequenced sample: PBMCs. The receptors derive from a woman younger than 45 in good health and CMV-seropositive.

A single count supports this clone. The chain carries TRBV5-1 and TRBJ2-3; 11 nucleotides align to TRBD2. CDR1 SGHRS and CDR2 YFSETQ come from the germline V gene. The CDR3 contains 17 residues. V lost 2 bases and J lost 3; bases outside the gene matches: 8. CDR3 coding DNA: TGCGCCAGCAGCTTCGCAATAGCGGGAGGGCCAACAGATACGCAGTATTTT. This codes for CASSFAIAGGPTDTQYF.

The chain is built from TRBV5-4 and TRBJ1-2; possibly TRBD1 for D (5 bases). The length of the CDR3 is 14 residues. Germline CDR1 and CDR2: SGHNT and YYREEE (reference sequence). Trimming pared 0 bases from V and 5 bases from J, leaving 11 bases between. The CDR3, as DNA: TGTGCCAGCAGCTTGGAGTCAGGGAATTATGGCTACACCTTC. Protein sequence: CASSLESGNYGYTF.

The V gene is TRBV6-5, the J gene TRBJ2-5; 8 nucleotides align to TRBD2. This CDR3 spans 15 amino acids. Germline V CDR1 and CDR2: MNHEY, SVGAGI. The trim removed 4 bases at V and 3 bases at J, leaving 7 bases unmatched. The CDR3 sequence is CASSLSAGDEETQYF. In DNA form, the CDR3 reads TGTGCCAGCAGTTTATCAGCGGGAGATGAAGAGACCCAGTACTTC.

The genes are TRBV28 and TRBJ1-2, with TRBD1 as a possible D gene (6 bases). Per the germline V gene, CDR1 is MDHEN and CDR2 is SYDVKM. V dropped 4 bases and J dropped 2 bases, with 17 bases sitting between them. This CDR3 contains 16 residues. CDR3: CASSSPGTGQNYGYTF. CDR3 nucleotides: TGTGCCAGCAGTTCCCCTGGAACTGGACAGAACTATGGCTACACCTTC.

The CDR3 reads CASSLGGTGGQETQYF. CDR3 nucleotide sequence: TGTGCCAGCAGCTTAGGGGGGACAGGGGGCCAAGAGACCCAGTACTTC. V gene TRBV11-3 combines with J gene TRBJ2-5; 11 bases agree with TRBD1. CDR3 length equals 16 residues. Per the germline V gene, CDR1 is SGHNT and CDR2 is YENEEA. Losses at the gene ends were 1 base for V and 1 base for J; bases not matched to a gene: 2.

The V call is TRBV5-1, the J call TRBJ1-4, with a possible D match to TRBD1 (6 bases). Per the germline V gene, CDR1 is SGHRS and CDR2 is YFSETQ. V was cut by 0 bases and J by 4 bases, with 7 bases left in between. The CDR3 spans 14 residues. CDR3 residues: CASSLVGGNEKLFF. In DNA, the CDR3 is TGCGCCAGCAGCTTGGTAGGGGGTAATGAAAAACTGTTTTTT.

This rearrangement joins TRBV18 to TRBJ2-5; 7 bases are a match to TRBD2. With 6 bases clipped from V and 0 bases from J, the junction kept 4 bases outside the gene matches. The CDR3 sequence is 14 residues long. CDR1 is KGHSH, CDR2 LQKENI, per germline. The DNA of the CDR3 is TGTGCCAGCTCCCCTAGCGGTAACCAAGAGACCCAGTACTTC. This encodes CASSPSGNQETQYF.

This clone was counted between two and nine times. The chain couples TRBV7-2 to TRBJ2-7, with 9 bases aligning to TRBD2. V gave up 1 base and J gave up 3 bases; unmatched junction bases: 1. The CDR3 totals 14 residues. Germline CDR1 reads SGHTA; CDR2 reads FQGNSA. Written as DNA, the CDR3 is TGTGCCAGCAGCTTAGAGCGGGAGGTCTACGAGCAGTACTTC. Translating it yields CASSLEREVYEQYF.

The genes are TRBV27 and TRBJ2-7; TRBD2 is a possible D gene (6 bases). The CDR3 consists of 14 residues. Germline V gene data show CDR1 as MNHEY and CDR2 as SMNVEV (reference sequence). The germline V and J ends were trimmed by 0 bases and 2 bases, with 8 bases remaining between them. In nucleotides, the CDR3 is TGTGCCAGCAGTTTATCTAGCGGTGCCTACGAGCAGTACTTC. This sequence encodes CASSLSSGAYEQYF.

The chain has TRBV18 and TRBJ1-2; 9 bases line up with TRBD1. This CDR3 spans 16 amino acids. J lost 7 bases, V lost 0 bases, and 9 bases had no gene match. Germline V lookup: CDR1 KGHSH, CDR2 LQKENI. CDR3 DNA sequence: TGTGCCAGCTCACCACCGCGGACAGGGGTTAATCTTGGCTACACCTTC. Translated, it gives CASSPPRTGVNLGYTF.

V usage is TRBV5-4 and J usage is TRBJ2-2; D gene ambiguous. The V and J ends lost 3 bases and 6 bases respectively, with 15 bases between them. CDR1 is SGHNT, CDR2 YYREEE, per germline (reference sequence). This CDR3 has 15 residues. The CDR3 is CASSSRVGSAGELFF. The CDR3 bases are TGTGCCAGCAGCTCCCGGGTCGGAAGTGCCGGGGAGCTGTTTTTT. Based on the CDR3 plus reference TRBV5-4 and TRBJ2-2, the full variable domain is ETGVTQSPTHLIKTRGQQVTLRCSSQSGHNTVSWYQQALGQGPQFIFQYYREEENGRGNFPPRFSGLQFPNYSSELNVNALELDDSALYLCASSSRVGSAGELFFGEGSRLTVL.

V is TRBV2 and J is TRBJ2-7; 7 bases map to TRBD1. The germline gives CDR1 SNHLY, CDR2 FYNNEI. This CDR3 has 14 residues. Losses at the gene ends were 7 bases for V and 6 bases for J; bases not matched to a gene: 12. CDR3 in amino acids: CASTWGTARSEQYF. The CDR3 DNA follows: TGTGCCAGCACTTGGGGGACAGCGAGGAGCGAGCAGTACTTC.

This clone showed up just a few times. The gene calls are TRBV6-1 and TRBJ2-7; 9 positions match TRBD1. CDR3 size: 13 residues. The junction had 7 bases not matched to a gene; V was cut back by 5 bases and J by 8 bases. In germline, CDR1 is MNHNS, CDR2 SASEGT. As DNA, the CDR3 is TGTGCCAGCAGTATTGGGACAGGGACTAAGCAGTACTTC. Protein product: CASSIGTGTKQYF.

The V gene is TRBV28, the J gene TRBJ2-2, with a possible D match to TRBD2 (7 bases). Germline assignment: CDR1 MDHEN and CDR2 SYDVKM. V lost 6 bases and J 6 bases, leaving 8 bases between the germline ends. CDR3 size: 12 residues. The CDR3 bases are TGTGCCAGCAGAGGGGGGGCCGGGGAGCTGTTTTTT. It translates to CASRGGAGELFF.

This clone was found a few times. The chain uses TRBV21-1 and TRBJ2-5; the table's D call, TRBD2, has no DNA check behind it. TRBV21-1 is tagged as a pseudogene. The CDR3 is made up of 19 amino acids. The DNA of the CDR3 is TGTGCCAGCAGCACGCGGACTAGCGGAGGCGAAATGGTGGTGGAGACCCAGTACTTC. Its protein product is CASSTRTSGGEMVVETQYF.